The 18 T cell receptor beta chains presented below share a single source sample, sequenced in a study of T-cell memory formation after mild COVID-19. TCRdb re-called the 5' RACE reads through MiXCR, storing one row per CDR3 protein. The table lists around 340,000 distinct CDR3 sequences, 14% of them singletons. The sample was PBMCs or a T cell subset sorted from them (not recorded which). The receptor set was obtained from a man aged 18 to 30 who had mild COVID-19 (a few samples of this study predate the infection). Cell type and time point are not known.

This clonotype turned up a few times. The rearrangement joins TRBV3-1 to TRBJ2-5, with no clear D. The CDR3 has 12 amino acids. Trimming took off 0 bases at V and 3 bases at J, with 2 bases between the two ends. Germline lookup yields CDR1 LGHDT and CDR2 YNNKEL (reference sequence). DNA for the CDR3: TGTGCCAGCAGCCAAGAGGAAGAGACCCAGTACTTC. Translation: CASSQEEETQYF.

This clonotype was counted between two and nine times. The genes are TRBV7-9 and TRBJ1-2; tentatively, D is TRBD1 (6 bases). The CDR3 contains 13 residues. The germline V gene has CDR1 SEHNR and CDR2 FQNEAQ (reference sequence). V was trimmed by 5 bases and J by 7 bases, leaving 14 bases between them. The CDR3 sequence is CASSLNRAGGYTF. In nucleotides, the CDR3 is TGTGCCAGCAGCCTTAACAGGGCAGGTGGCTACACCTTC.

V usage is TRBV20-1 and J usage is TRBJ2-2; 9 bases are a match to TRBD2. The germline V gene has CDR1 DFQATT and CDR2 SNEGSKA (reference sequence). The CDR3 is 15 residues long. The V gene end was trimmed by 5 bases and the J gene end by 1 base; junction bases not matched to a gene: 5. The CDR3 loop reads CSAGRGGMNTGELFF. In nucleotides, the CDR3 is TGCAGTGCTGGGCGGGGGGGGATGAACACCGGGGAGCTGTTTTTT.

This clonotype has a count of ten or more. This chain links TRBV12-3 or TRBV12-4 with TRBJ2-1; 9 bases map to TRBD2. This CDR3 contains 15 residues. The V gene end was trimmed by 6 bases and the J gene end by 6 bases; junction bases not matched to a gene: 9. In DNA form, the CDR3 reads TGTGCCAGCAGCTTCCTAGCGGGGCTACCCAATGAGCAGTTCTTC. Amino acid sequence: CASSFLAGLPNEQFF.

The chain recombines TRBV4-3 with TRBJ1-4; the match to TRBD1 covers 8 bases. Trimming removed 0 bases from V and 8 bases from J; junction bases left unmatched: 2. This CDR3 comprises 14 residues. Germline values: CDR1 LGHNA, CDR2 YSLEER. The CDR3, as DNA: TGCGCCAGCAGCCAAGATAGGACAGGGGAAAAACTGTTTTTT. It specifies CASSQDRTGEKLFF.

V usage is TRBV20-1 and J usage is TRBJ2-3, with 10 bases fitting TRBD2. CDR3 size: 15 residues. The germline V gene has CDR1 DFQATT and CDR2 SNEGSKA (reference sequence). The V gene end was trimmed by 0 bases and the J gene end by 5 bases; junction bases not matched to a gene: 5. For the CDR3, the DNA is TGCAGTGCTAGAGATAAAACTAGCGGGGTAGATACGCAGTATTTT. Amino acids: CSARDKTSGVDTQYF.

V and J are TRBV9 and TRBJ1-1, with 8 bases fitting TRBD1. This CDR3 comprises 15 residues. Germline CDR1 and CDR2: SGDLS and YYNGEE. The trim removed 2 bases at V and 8 bases at J, leaving 11 bases unmatched. The CDR3 DNA sequence: TGTGCCAGCAGCGTTCTCCTCGGACAGGGCAAGGAAGCTTTCTTT. Translated: CASSVLLGQGKEAFF.

There are a few counts of this clonotype. This chain links TRBV7-6 with TRBJ2-7; 7 bases agree with TRBD1. The V and J ends lost 5 bases and 6 bases, in that order; junction bases with no gene match: 4. From germline, CDR1 is SGHVS and CDR2 FNYEAQ. CDR3 size: 12 residues. CDR3 nucleotide sequence: TGTGCCAGCAGCCCGACAGGGTTCGAGCAGTACGTC. Its translation is CASSPTGFEQYV.

The table lists this clonotype with a few counts. This chain uses TRBV12-3 or TRBV12-4 with TRBJ1-1; D gene ambiguous. CDR3 length: 15 amino acids. V dropped 2 bases and J dropped 0 bases, with 10 bases sitting between them. CDR3 sequence reads: CASSLISVMNTEAFF. For the CDR3, the DNA is TGTGCCAGCAGTTTAATCTCAGTTATGAACACTGAAGCTTTCTTT.

This rearrangement joins TRBV7-9 to TRBJ1-1; 7 bases match TRBD1. Unmatched junction bases numbered 8, after V lost 5 bases and J lost 2 bases. The V gene's germline CDR1 is SEHNR and CDR2 FQNEAQ (reference sequence). This CDR3 has 15 amino acids. The DNA for the CDR3 is TGTGCCAGCAGCATCGGACAGGCCGACAACACTGAAGCTTTCTTT. Protein: CASSIGQADNTEAFF.

This clonotype was counted ten times or more. The chain couples TRBV25-1 to TRBJ2-3; D might be TRBD1 (6 bases). V gave up 2 bases and J gave up 0 bases, with 21 bases separating them. Germline values: CDR1 MGHDK, CDR2 SYGVNS. The CDR3 loop spans 19 amino acids. In nucleotides, the CDR3 is TGTGCCAGCAGTGAAGAATTTACCGGGACACCTGTTAGCACAGATACGCAGTATTTT. Translating gives CASSEEFTGTPVSTDTQYF.

J is TRBJ1-5 and V is TRBV18; D is perhaps TRBD1 (6 bases). From germline, CDR1 is KGHSH and CDR2 LQKENI. CDR3 length: 13 residues. V was trimmed by 4 bases and J by 9 bases, leaving 13 bases between them. The CDR3 nucleotides are TGTGCCAGCTCACTCGTCGGGGGCCCGCCCCAGCATTTT. Protein: CASSLVGGPPQHF. The full variable domain, completed using reference TRBV18 and TRBJ1-5, is NAGVMQNPRHLVRRRGQEARLRCSPMKGHSHVYWYRQLPEEGLKFMVYLQKENIIDESGMPKERFSAEFPKEGPSILRIQQVVRGDSAAYFCASSLVGGPPQHFGDGTRLSIL.

This clonotype was detected only a few times. This chain links TRBV3-1 with TRBJ2-5; D is uncertain. The CDR3 sequence is 15 residues long. Germline-derived CDR1 and CDR2 are LGHDT and YNNKEL (reference sequence). The V and J ends lost 0 bases and 5 bases respectively, with 13 bases between them. CDR3 coding DNA: TGTGCCAGCAGCCAAGATCAGGCCAGCGATGAGACCCAGTACTTC. It yields the protein CASSQDQASDETQYF.

This clonotype was detected a few times. The rearrangement joins TRBV24-1 to TRBJ2-2; no clear D. The CDR3 contains 15 residues. Trimming removed 3 bases at V and 2 bases at J, with 9 bases between. CDR1 is KGHDR, CDR2 SFDVKD, per germline. CDR3 loop: CATSDTDTNTGELFF. The CDR3 region has the DNA TGTGCCACCAGTGATACTGACACCAACACCGGGGAGCTGTTTTTT.

This clonotype showed up just a few times. The chain has TRBV6-5 and TRBJ2-1; tentatively, D is TRBD1 (8 bases). Trimming took off 6 bases at V and 7 bases at J, with 22 bases between the two ends. This CDR3 has 16 residues. The V gene's germline CDR1 is MNHEY and CDR2 SVGAGI. CDR3 in DNA: TGTGCCAGCAGCCGGACAGGGAGGGGGGGCAGGAATGAGCAGTTCTTC. Its protein product is CASSRTGRGGRNEQFF.

The chain couples TRBV6-5 to TRBJ1-4; D unclear. The CDR3 sequence is 12 residues long. CDR1 and CDR2 from the germline V gene are MNHEY and SVGAGI. The V end lost 0 bases, the J end lost 13 bases, and 9 bases lay between the germline ends. CDR3 residues: CASSYSGGRLFF. The CDR3 bases are TGTGCCAGCAGTTACTCCGGCGGGCGACTGTTTTTT.

This clonotype was counted a few times. The V and J genes are TRBV2 and TRBJ2-1; D not certain. The CDR3 is made up of 14 amino acids. Between the trimmed V and J ends, which lost 6 bases and 6 bases, there was a span of 15 bases. Per the germline V gene, CDR1 is SNHLY and CDR2 is FYNNEI. CDR3 bases: TGTGCCAGCAGGCCCGGACGCAATACCAATGAGCAGTTCTTC. Translated, it gives CASRPGRNTNEQFF.

This clonotype was recorded many times. The J gene is TRBJ2-4, the V gene TRBV29-1, with D perhaps matching TRBD1 (6 bases). This CDR3 has 12 amino acids. Per germline, CDR1 SQVTM and CDR2 ANQGSEA. Trimming removed 5 bases from V and 6 bases from J, with 11 bases in between. The CDR3: CSVSGVGNIQYF. CDR3 sequence (DNA): TGCAGCGTTTCAGGGGTCGGAAACATTCAGTACTTC.